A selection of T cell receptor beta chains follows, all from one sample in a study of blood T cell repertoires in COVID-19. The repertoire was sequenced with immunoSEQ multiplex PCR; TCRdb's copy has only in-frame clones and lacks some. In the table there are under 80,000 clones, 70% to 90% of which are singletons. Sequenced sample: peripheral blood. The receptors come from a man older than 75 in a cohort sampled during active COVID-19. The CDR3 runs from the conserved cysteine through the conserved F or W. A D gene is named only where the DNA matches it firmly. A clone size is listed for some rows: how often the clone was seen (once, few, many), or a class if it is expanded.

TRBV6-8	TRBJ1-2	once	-	TGTGCCAGCAGTTTGGGCAGGGAAGGGGAATATGGTGGCTACACCTTC	CASSLGREGEYGGYTF
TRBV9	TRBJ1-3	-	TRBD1	TGTGCCAGCAGCGTAACAGGGGGAAGGGCTGGAAACACCATATATTTT	CASSVTGGRAGNTIYF
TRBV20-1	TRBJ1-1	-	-	TGCAGTGCCCCAGGGCGCACTGAAGCTTTCTTT	CSAPGRTEAFF
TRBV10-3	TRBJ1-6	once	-	TGTGCCATCAGTGAGTCGAGTCAGGGGAATTATTCACCCCTCCACTTT	CAISESSQGNYSPLHF
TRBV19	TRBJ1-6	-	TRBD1	TGTGCCAGTAAGGGACAGGGGGATTCACCCCTCCACTTT	CASKGQGDSPLHF
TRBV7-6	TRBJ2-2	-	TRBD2	TGTGCCAGCAGCACCATACCTCCAACGCCGGGAGGCACCGGGGAGCTGTTTTTT	CASSTIPPTPGGTGELFF
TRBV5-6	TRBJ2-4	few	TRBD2	TGTGCCAGCAGCTTACTAGCGGGGGGGCCCGGAGCCAAAAACATTCAGTACTTC	CASSLLAGGPGAKNIQYF
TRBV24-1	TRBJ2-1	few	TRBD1	TGTGCCACCAGTCAACCGGGACAGGGGAACTACAATGAGCAGTTCTTC	CATSQPGQGNYNEQFF
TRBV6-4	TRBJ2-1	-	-	TGTGCCAGCTTTACAGGCATTTCCTACAATGAGCAGTTCTTC	CASFTGISYNEQFF
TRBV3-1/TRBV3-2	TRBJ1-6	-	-	TGTGCCAGCGGGGGGAACTCACCCCTCCACTTT	CASGGNSPLHF
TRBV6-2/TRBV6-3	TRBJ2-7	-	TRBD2	TGTGCCAGCAGTTACCCACCAACCGGGACTATAACAAACGAGCAGTACTTC	CASSYPPTGTITNEQYF
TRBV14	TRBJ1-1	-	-	TGTGCCAGCAGCCGTCAAATCATGAACACTGAAGCTTTCTTT	CASSRQIMNTEAFF
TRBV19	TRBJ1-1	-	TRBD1	TGTGCCAGTAGTATGGTCGTGACAGGGGGGCGGAACACTGAAGCTTTCTTT	CASSMVVTGGRNTEAFF
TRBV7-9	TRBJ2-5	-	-	TGTGCCAGCCGGGGGTGGGTTGAGACCCAGTACTTC	CASRGWVETQYF
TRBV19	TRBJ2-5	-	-	TGTGCCAGTAGTATAGGGGGGGAGGAAGAGACCCAGTACTTC	CASSIGGEEETQYF
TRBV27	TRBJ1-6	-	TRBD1	TGTGCCAGCAGTCTTGGGACAGGTGTCAGGAATTCACCCCTCCACTTT	CASSLGTGVRNSPLHF
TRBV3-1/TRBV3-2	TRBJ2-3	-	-	TGTGCCAGCAGTCCGTACAGGGACGGCACAGATACGCAGTATTTT	CASSPYRDGTDTQYF
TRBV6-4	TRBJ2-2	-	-	TGTGCCAGCAGCGCGCGCTACCCGAACACCGGGGAGCTGTTTTTT	CASSARYPNTGELFF
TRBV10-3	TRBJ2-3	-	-	TGTGCCATCAGGGAAGGGGGGGCCACAGATACGCAGTATTTT	CAIREGGATDTQYF
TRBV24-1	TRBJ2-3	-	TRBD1	TGTGCCACCAGTGACCCCCAAGACAGGGCCGATAGCACAGATACGCAGTATTTT	CATSDPQDRADSTDTQYF
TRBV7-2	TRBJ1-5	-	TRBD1	TGTGCCAGCAGCTTAGAAAACAGGGGGAGGAATCAGCCCCAGCATTTT	CASSLENRGRNQPQHF
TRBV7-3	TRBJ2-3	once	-	TGTGCCAGCAGTCCAGGGGCAGATACGCAGTATTTT	CASSPGADTQYF
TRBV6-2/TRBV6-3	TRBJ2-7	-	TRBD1	TGTGCCAGCAGTCAACAGGGGATGGGAGAGCAGTACTTC	CASSQQGMGEQYF